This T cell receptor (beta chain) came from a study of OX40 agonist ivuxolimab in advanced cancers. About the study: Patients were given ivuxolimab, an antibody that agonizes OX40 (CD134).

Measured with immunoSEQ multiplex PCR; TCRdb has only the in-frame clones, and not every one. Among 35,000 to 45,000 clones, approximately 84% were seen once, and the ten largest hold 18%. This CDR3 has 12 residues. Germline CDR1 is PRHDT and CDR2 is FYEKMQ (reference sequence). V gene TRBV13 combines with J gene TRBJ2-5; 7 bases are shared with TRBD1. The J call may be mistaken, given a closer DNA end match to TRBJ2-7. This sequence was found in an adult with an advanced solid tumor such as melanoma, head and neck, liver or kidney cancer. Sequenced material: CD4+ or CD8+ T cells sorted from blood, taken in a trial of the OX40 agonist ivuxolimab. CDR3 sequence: CASSSQGVEQYF. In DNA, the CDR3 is TGTGCCAGCAGCTCCCAGGGGGTCGAGCAGTACTTC.